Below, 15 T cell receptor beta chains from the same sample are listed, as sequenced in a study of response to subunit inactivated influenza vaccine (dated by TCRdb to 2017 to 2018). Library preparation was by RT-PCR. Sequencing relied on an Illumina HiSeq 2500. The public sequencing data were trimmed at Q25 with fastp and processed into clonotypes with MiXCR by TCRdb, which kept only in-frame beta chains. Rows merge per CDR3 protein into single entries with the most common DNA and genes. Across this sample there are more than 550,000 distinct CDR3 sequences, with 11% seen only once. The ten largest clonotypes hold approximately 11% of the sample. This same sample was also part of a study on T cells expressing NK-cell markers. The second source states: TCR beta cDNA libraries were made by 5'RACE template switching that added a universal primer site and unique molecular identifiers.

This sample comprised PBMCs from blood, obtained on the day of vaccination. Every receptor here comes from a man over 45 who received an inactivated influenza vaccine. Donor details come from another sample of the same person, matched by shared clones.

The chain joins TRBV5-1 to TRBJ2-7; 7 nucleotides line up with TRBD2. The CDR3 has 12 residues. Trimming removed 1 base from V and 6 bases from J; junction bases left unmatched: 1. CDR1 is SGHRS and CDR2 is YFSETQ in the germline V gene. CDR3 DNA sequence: TGCGCCAGCAGCTTGAGGGAGGGCGAGCAGTACTTC. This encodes CASSLREGEQYF.

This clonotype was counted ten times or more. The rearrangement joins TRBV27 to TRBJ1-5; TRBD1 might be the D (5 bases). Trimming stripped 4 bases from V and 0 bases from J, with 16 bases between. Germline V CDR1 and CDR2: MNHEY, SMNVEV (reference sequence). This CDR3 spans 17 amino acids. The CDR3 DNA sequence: TGTGCCAGCAGTTCCCTTAGACAGCCCTCTAGCAATCAGCCCCAGCATTTT. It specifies CASSSLRQPSSNQPQHF.

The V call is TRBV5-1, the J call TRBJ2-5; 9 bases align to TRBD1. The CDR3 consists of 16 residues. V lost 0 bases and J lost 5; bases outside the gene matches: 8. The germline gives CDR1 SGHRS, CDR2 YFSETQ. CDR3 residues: CASSLATGGKGETQYF. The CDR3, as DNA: TGCGCCAGCAGCTTGGCGACAGGGGGTAAAGGGGAGACCCAGTACTTC.

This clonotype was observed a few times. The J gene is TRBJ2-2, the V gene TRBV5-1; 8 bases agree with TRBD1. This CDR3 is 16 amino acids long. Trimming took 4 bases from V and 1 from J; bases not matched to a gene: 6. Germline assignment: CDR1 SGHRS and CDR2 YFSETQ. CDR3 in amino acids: CASSTAGTGNTGELFF. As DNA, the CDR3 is TGCGCCAGCAGCACGGCCGGGACAGGGAACACCGGGGAGCTGTTTTTT. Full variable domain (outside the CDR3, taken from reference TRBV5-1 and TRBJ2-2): KAGVTQTPRYLIKTRGQQVTLSCSPISGHRSVSWYQQTPGQGLQFLFEYFSETQRNKGNFPGRFSGRQFSNSRSEMNVSTLELGDSALYLCASSTAGTGNTGELFFGEGSRLTVL.

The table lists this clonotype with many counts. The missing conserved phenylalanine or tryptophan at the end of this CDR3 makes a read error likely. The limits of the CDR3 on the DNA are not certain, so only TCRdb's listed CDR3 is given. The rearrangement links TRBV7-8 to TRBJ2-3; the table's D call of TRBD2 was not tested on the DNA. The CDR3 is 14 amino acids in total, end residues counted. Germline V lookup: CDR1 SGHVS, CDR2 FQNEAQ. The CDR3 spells CASSKLRGALDLII.

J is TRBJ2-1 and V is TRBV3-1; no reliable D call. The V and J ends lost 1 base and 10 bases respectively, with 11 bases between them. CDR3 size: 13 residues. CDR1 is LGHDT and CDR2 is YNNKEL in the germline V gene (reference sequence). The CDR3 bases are TGTGCCAGCAGCCAAGGCCTCGGTGGAGAGCAGTTCTTC. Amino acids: CASSQGLGGEQFF.

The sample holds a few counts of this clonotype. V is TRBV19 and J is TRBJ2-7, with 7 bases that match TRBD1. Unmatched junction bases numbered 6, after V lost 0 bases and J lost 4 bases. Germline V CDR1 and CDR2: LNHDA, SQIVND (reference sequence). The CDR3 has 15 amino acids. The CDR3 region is CASSIDNRGGYEQYF. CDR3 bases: TGTGCCAGTAGTATAGACAACAGGGGTGGATACGAGCAGTACTTC.

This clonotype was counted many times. The CDR3 protein is CASSSPGTVFEQYF. The CDR3 bases are TGTGCCAGCAGTTCCCCCGGGACAGTTTTCGAGCAGTACTTC. This chain connects TRBV28 to TRBJ2-7; the match to TRBD1 covers 7 bases. V was clipped by 4 bases and J by 6 bases; unmatched bases: 9. Germline CDR1 and CDR2: MDHEN and SYDVKM. This CDR3 comprises 14 residues. Variable domain in full (rest from reference TRBV28 and TRBJ2-7): DVKVTQSSRYLVKRTGEKVFLECVQDMDHENMFWYRQDPGLGLRLIYFSYDVKMKEKGDIPEGYSVSREKKERFSLILESASTNQTSMYLCASSSPGTVFEQYFGPGTRLTVT.

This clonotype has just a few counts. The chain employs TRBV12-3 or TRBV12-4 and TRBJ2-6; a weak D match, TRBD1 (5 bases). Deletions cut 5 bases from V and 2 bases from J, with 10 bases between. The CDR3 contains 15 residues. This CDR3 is CASSLVGAGANVLTF. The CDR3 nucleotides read TGTGCCAGCAGTCTGGTAGGGGCTGGGGCCAACGTCCTGACTTTC.

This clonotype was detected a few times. CDR3 nucleotides: TGTGCCAGCAGCTTGGCCTTGGGGCGGGGCACCGGGGAGCTGTTTTTT. Amino acids: CASSLALGRGTGELFF. The genes are TRBV11-3 and TRBJ2-2; D perhaps matches TRBD2 (6 bases). Germline V CDR1 and CDR2: SGHNT, YENEEA. The CDR3 sequence is 16 residues long. The ends were cut back, 3 bases at V and 4 bases at J, with 15 bases in the middle.

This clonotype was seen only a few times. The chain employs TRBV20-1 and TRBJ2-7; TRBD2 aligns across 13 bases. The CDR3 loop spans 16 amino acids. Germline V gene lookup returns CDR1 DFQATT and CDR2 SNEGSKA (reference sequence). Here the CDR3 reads CRAAGTSGVSSYEQYF. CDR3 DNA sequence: TGCAGAGCCGCCGGGACTAGCGGGGTGAGCTCCTACGAGCAGTACTTC.

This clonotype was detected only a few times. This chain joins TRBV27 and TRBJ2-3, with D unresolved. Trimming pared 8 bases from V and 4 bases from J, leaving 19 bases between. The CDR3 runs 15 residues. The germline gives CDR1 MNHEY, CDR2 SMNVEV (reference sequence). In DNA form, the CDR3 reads TGTGCCAGCGGGTATGTGGGTCCTCGAGCAGATACGCAGTATTTT. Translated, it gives CASGYVGPRADTQYF.

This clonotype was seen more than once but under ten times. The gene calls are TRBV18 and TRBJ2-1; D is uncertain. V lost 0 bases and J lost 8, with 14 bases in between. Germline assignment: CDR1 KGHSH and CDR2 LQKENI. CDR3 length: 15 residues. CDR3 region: CASSPPLSSVDEQFF. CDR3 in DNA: TGTGCCAGCTCACCACCGCTAAGCTCCGTCGATGAGCAGTTCTTC.

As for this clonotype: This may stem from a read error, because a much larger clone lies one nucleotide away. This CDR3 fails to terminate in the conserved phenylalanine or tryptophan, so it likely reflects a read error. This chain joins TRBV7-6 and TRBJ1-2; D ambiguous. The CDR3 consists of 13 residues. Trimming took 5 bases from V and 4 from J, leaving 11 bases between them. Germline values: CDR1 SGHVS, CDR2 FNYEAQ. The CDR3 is CASSEGLSYGYTV. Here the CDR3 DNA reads TGTGCCAGCAGCGAAGGACTGTCCTATGGCTACACCGTC.

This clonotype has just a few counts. This CDR3 is CAPLSGGSVSYEQYF. CDR3 nucleotides: TGTGCCCCTCTATCCGGCGGGTCAGTTTCCTACGAGCAGTACTTC. The chain recombines TRBV24-1 with TRBJ2-7; D is perhaps TRBD2 (5 bases). Germline assignment: CDR1 KGHDR and CDR2 SFDVKD. The ends were cut back, 12 bases at V and 1 base at J, with 21 bases in the middle. The CDR3 consists of 15 residues.